This TCR beta chain was found in a study of a mutant IDH1 vaccine in newly diagnosed glioma. Study-level information: Either 4-6 weeks after radiotherapy alone or alongside temozolomide, vaccination was begun. Among treated patients, approximately 60% were male and about 40% female, and mean age was about 40 years.

Sequencing was performed with immunoSEQ multiplex PCR; in TCRdb, only in-frame clones are kept and a portion is missing. Of 25,000 to 35,000 clones listed, approximately 83% are singletons. Stated time point: week 47, end of study. Vaccination used 300 ug of mutant IDH1 20-mer peptide per dose, with topical imiquimod. At weeks 1, 3, 5, 7, 11, 15, 19 and 23, patients received a vaccination, eight in all. Turning to this clone: Its antigen remains unknown.

The receptor was derived from a man aged 25-45 years with glioma. The material sequenced was PBMCs, taken from a glioma patient whose treatment included an IDH1 peptide vaccine.

Here the CDR3 DNA reads TGTGCCAGCAGCCAATCCGGGACAGGGTCTGGCTACACCTTC. The encoded protein is CASSQSGTGSGYTF. The chain has TRBV14 and TRBJ1-2, with 9 bases identical to TRBD1. The length of the CDR3 is 14 residues. V trimming: 2 bases; J trimming: 7 bases; junction bases outside the gene matches: 5. Germline V lookup: CDR1 SGHDN, CDR2 FVKESK.